This T cell receptor beta chain was documented in a study of graft-versus-host responses after intestinal transplantation. The overall study: Among the recipients, transplants were multivisceral, liver-intestinal, or isolated intestinal.

CDR3 length: 11 residues. Trimming took 7 bases from V and 8 from J, leaving 9 bases between them. Germline values: CDR1 SGHTA, CDR2 FQGNSA. Clones were sequenced by immunoSEQ multiplex PCR, and TCRdb holds only the in-frame ones, with some missing. The sample includes about 92,000 clones, about nine tenths seen only once; the top ten take 5.5% to 7%. Findings and limits, study-wide: Recipient bone marrow held GvH clones, some seen earlier in ileum or blood. After transplant, early declines in HvG clones were associated with peak levels of circulating GvH clones.

Note on this clone: Its cognate antigen is unknown.

The sample here was unstimulated CD8+ T cells sorted from spleen or lymph node cells, taken before intestinal transplant. The sequence was obtained from a human donor who received an intestinal transplant. The genes are TRBV7-2 and TRBJ2-1; no clear D gene. The CDR3 sequence: CASTQIYEQFF. In nucleotides, the CDR3 is TGTGCCAGCACCCAAATTTATGAGCAGTTCTTC.